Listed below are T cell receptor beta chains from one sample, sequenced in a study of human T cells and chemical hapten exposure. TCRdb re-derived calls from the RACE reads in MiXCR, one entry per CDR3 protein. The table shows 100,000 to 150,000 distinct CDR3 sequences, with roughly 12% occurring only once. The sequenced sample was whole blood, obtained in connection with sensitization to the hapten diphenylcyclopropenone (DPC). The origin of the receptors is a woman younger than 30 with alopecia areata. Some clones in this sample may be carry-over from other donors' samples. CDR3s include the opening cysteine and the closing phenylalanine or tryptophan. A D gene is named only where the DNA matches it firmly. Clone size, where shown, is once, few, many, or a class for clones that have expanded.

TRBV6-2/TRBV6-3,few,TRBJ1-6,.,TGTGCCAGCAGTCCGTCACGCGGGGGACGTAGTTCACCCCTCCACTTT,CASSPSRGGRSSPLHF
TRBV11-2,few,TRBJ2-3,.,TGTGCCAGCAGCTCCCGGGCCGTGGGTACAGATACGCAGTATTTT,CASSSRAVGTDTQYF
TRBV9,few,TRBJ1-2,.,TGTGCCAGCAGATTACAATCGGGCTACACCTTC,CASRLQSGYTF
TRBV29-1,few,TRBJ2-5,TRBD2,TGCAGCGTTGAAGATAGGAGGACTAGCTATGAGACCCAGTACTTC,CSVEDRRTSYETQYF
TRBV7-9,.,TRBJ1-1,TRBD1,TGTGCCAGCAGCCCCACCGGGACAGGGCCTGAAGCTTTCTTT,CASSPTGTGPEAFF
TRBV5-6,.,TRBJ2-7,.,TGTGCCAGCAGCCGGTCAGGGGACATCTACGAGCAGTACTTC,CASSRSGDIYEQYF
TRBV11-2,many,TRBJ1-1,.,TGTGCCAGCAGCTCACCTCTTTCCCGGAATCACACTGAAGCTTTCTTT,CASSSPLSRNHTEAFF
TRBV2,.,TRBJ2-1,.,TGTGCCAGCAGCGAAAAGCCCACCGGGGCCGAGCAGTTCTTC,CASSEKPTGAEQFF
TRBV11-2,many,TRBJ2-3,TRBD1,TGTGCCAGCACTCCGACAGGGGATACGCAGTATTTT,CASTPTGDTQYF
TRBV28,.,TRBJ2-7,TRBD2,TGTGCCCTCGCGGGGGGGGCGACCCACGAGCAGTACTTC,CALAGGATHEQYF
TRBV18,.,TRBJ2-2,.,TGTGCCAGCTCGGCGGACCCACACCTCACCGGGGAGCTGTTTTTT,CASSADPHLTGELFF
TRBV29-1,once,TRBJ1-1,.,TGCAGCGTTGAAGAACTCTACCGCGGGGGGCTGAACACTGAAGCTTTCTTT,CSVEELYRGGLNTEAFF
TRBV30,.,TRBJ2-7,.,TGTGCCTGGACGGCTTCCTACGAGCAGTACTTC,CAWTASYEQYF
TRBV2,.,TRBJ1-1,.,TGTGCCAGCAGTGAAAAATTAAGGGATGAAGCTTTCTTT,CASSEKLRDEAFF
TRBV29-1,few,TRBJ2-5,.,TGCAGCGTTGCCCTTAGGGGCGAGACCCAGTACTTC,CSVALRGETQYF
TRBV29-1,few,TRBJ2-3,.,TGCAGCGTGAGGGACGGAGAACCCTACACAGATACGCAGTATTTT,CSVRDGEPYTDTQYF
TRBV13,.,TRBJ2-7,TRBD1,TGTGCCAGTTGCCGGGACAGGGGGAACCACTACGAGCAGTACTTC,CASCRDRGNHYEQYF
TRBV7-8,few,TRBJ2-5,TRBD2,TGTGCCAGCAACCCGGGCGGGGGATGGCAAGAGACCCAGTACTTC,CASNPGGGWQETQYF
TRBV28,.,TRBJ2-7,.,TGTGCCAGCACAGTTCTGGCAGGTTCCTACGAGCAGTACTTC,CASTVLAGSYEQYF
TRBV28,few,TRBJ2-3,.,TGTGCCAGCAGGATGGACAGAGGGTACACAGATACGCAGTATTTT,CASRMDRGYTDTQYF
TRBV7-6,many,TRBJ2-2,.,TGTGCCAGCAGCTTATTCGAGAGGGGCACCGGGGAGCTGTTTTTT,CASSLFERGTGELFF
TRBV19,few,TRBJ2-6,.,TGTGCCAGTAGTGCACACTTTGGGGCCAACGTCCTGACTTTC,CASSAHFGANVLTF
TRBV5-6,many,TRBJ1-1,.,TGTGCCAGCAGCACTGATTTCAGGGGAGTGGACACTGAAGCTTTCTTT,CASSTDFRGVDTEAFF
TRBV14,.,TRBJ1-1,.,TGTGCCAGCAGCCAAATCGGGCGCCGGTCAGCTTTCTTT,CASSQIGRRSAFF
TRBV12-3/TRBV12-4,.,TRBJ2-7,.,TGTGCCAGCAGTTCATTGACCGAGCAGTACTTC,CASSSLTEQYF
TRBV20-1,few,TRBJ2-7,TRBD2,TGCAGTGCTAATCCGGGACTAGCGGGGTCCTACGAGCAGTACTTC,CSANPGLAGSYEQYF
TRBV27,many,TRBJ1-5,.,TGTGCCAGCAGACCTTACAGGGTTGATCAGCCCCAGCATTTT,CASRPYRVDQPQHF
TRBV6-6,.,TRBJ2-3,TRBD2,TGTGCCGGGGCGCTAGCGGGGGCAGATACGCAGTATTTT,CAGALAGADTQYF
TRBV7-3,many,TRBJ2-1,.,TGTGCCAGCAGCTTAAGTAGCGGATACAATGAGCAGTTCTTC,CASSLSSGYNEQFF
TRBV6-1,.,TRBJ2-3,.,TGTGCCACTTCTAGGGGGGATGTCACAGATACGCAGTATTTT,CATSRGDVTDTQYF
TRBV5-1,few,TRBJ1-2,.,TGCGCCAGCAGCTATGGGGATAACTATGGCTACACCTTC,CASSYGDNYGYTF
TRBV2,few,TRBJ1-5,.,TGTGCCAGCAGTCCAGACAGGCTAAATCAGCCCCAGCATTTT,CASSPDRLNQPQHF
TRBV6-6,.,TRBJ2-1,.,TGTGCCAGCAGTGCAGGGGGGAGCAATGAGCAGTTCTTC,CASSAGGSNEQFF
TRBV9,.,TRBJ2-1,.,TGTGCCAGCAGCATTAGTGGGACGGCCTCCTACAATGAGCAGTTCTTC,CASSISGTASYNEQFF
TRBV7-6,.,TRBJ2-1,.,TGTGCCAGCAGCCACCGTGCAGGGAGCTCCTACAATGAGCAGTTCTTC,CASSHRAGSSYNEQFF
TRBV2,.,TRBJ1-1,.,TGTGCCAGCAGAGACCCAAGAGGGGGTAACACTGAAGCTTTCTTT,CASRDPRGGNTEAFF
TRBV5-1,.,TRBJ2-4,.,TGCGCCAGCAGCCTCATTGAGGGGGCCAAAAACATTCAGTACTTC,CASSLIEGAKNIQYF
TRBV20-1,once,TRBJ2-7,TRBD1,TGCAGTGCTAGACCAAGGGACAGGCTTTCCTACGAGCAGTACTTC,CSARPRDRLSYEQYF
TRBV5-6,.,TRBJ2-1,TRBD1,TGTGCCAGCTCCCCCCGGCCGGGACAGGGAAGTGAGCAGTTCTTC,CASSPRPGQGSEQFF
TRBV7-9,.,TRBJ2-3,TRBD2,TGTGCCAGCAGCCCCGGACTAGCGGGTGCGAGCACAGATACGCAGTATTTT,CASSPGLAGASTDTQYF
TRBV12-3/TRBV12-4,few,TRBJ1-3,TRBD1,TGTGCCAGCACCTGGGACAGGCAGATCTCTGGAAACACCATATATTTT,CASTWDRQISGNTIYF
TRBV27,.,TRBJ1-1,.,TGTGCCAGCAGGCCCAGCATGAACACTGAAGCTTTCTTT,CASRPSMNTEAFF
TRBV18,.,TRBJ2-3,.,TGTGCCAGCTCAACGATGAGGAGGGGAACAGATACGCAGTATTTT,CASSTMRRGTDTQYF
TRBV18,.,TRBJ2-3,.,TGTGCCAGCTCGCCCTACATGGGCGATACGCAGTATTTT,CASSPYMGDTQYF
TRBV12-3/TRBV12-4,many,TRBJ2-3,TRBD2,TGTGCCAGCAGTTTATCGGGGGGGGGCGCAGATACGCAGTATTTT,CASSLSGGGADTQYF
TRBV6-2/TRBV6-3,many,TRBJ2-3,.,TGTGCCAGCAGAAGCCGACCCAACCCACCCACAGATACGCAGTATTTT,CASRSRPNPPTDTQYF
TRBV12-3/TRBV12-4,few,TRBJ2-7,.,TGTGCCAGCAGTTTAGAGGAACCCCGGGAGCAGTACTTC,CASSLEEPREQYF
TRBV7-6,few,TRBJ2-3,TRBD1,TGTGCCAGCAGCCCCCGCCGGGACAGGGTTAACACAGATACGCAGTATTTT,CASSPRRDRVNTDTQYF
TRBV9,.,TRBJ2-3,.,TGTGCCAGCAGCGTAGCTCTGGACAGATCTAGCACAGATACGCAGTATTTT,CASSVALDRSSTDTQYF
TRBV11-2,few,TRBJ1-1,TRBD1,TGTGCCAGCAGCTTAGGGGGAGGGGGCAGAGCTTTCTTT,CASSLGGGGRAFF
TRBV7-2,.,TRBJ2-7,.,TGTGCCAGCAGCCGTACAAGCGACAGATCCTACGAGCAGTACTTC,CASSRTSDRSYEQYF
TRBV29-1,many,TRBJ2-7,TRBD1,TGCAGCGTTGGGGCGAGGGGACAGGGAGGTGTCTACGAGCAGTACTTC,CSVGARGQGGVYEQYF
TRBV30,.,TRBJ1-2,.,TGTGCCTGGAGTGTTGACTATGGCTACACCTTC,CAWSVDYGYTF